The rows below give T cell receptor beta chains drawn from one sample of a study of cytomegalovirus exposure and HLA in healthy donors. Here immunoSEQ multiplex PCR was the method, and the copy in TCRdb shows in-frame clones only, minus some. The data hold more than 250,000 clones, with 86% observed a single time. The sample taken for sequencing was PBMCs. These receptors came from a woman between 18 and 30 years old in good health and CMV-seronegative. The CDR3 runs from the conserved cysteine through the conserved F or W. D genes are given only for firm matches. Only some rows state a clone size, as once, few, many or a class for expanded clones.

>-|TRBV7-8|few|TRBJ2-2
CASSPQGITGELFF
TGTGCCAGCAGCCCGCAGGGGATCACCGGGGAGCTGTTTTTT
>-|TRBV4-2|once|TRBJ2-1
CASSLSGQDSYNEQFF
TGTGCCAGCAGCCTTAGCGGTCAAGACTCCTACAATGAGCAGTTCTTC
>TRBD1|TRBV5-1|-|TRBJ2-1
CASSWPRGYNEQFF
TGCGCCAGCAGCTGGCCCAGGGGGTACAATGAGCAGTTCTTC
>-|TRBV28|-|TRBJ2-3
CASSDRTPVGDTQYF
TGTGCCAGCTCCGACCGGACTCCTGTAGGGGATACGCAGTATTTT
>TRBD2|TRBV27|-|TRBJ2-1
CASSPGLAGDNNEQFF
TGTGCCAGCAGTCCGGGACTAGCGGGAGATAACAATGAGCAGTTCTTC
>TRBD2|TRBV19|-|TRBJ2-7
CASSTGLAESYEQYF
TGTGCCAGTAGTACGGGACTAGCGGAGAGCTACGAGCAGTACTTC
>-|TRBV5-1|-|TRBJ2-3
CASSFSAGLTDTQYF
TGCGCCAGCAGTTTTAGCGCGGGACTCACAGATACGCAGTATTTT
>-|TRBV7-9|-|TRBJ2-5
CASSLPDKETQYF
TGTGCCAGCAGCTTACCAGATAAAGAGACCCAGTACTTC
>-|TRBV2|-|TRBJ1-5
CASSYDLKQGSDNQPQHF
TGTGCCAGCAGTTACGACTTGAAACAGGGTTCCGACAATCAGCCCCAGCATTTT
>-|TRBV19|-|TRBJ2-7
CASSFQGSSYYEQYF
TGTGCCAGTAGCTTCCAGGGGAGTAGCTACTACGAGCAGTACTTC
>-|TRBV4-3|-|TRBJ1-3
CASSQEYVAGTIYF
TGCGCCAGCAGCCAAGAGTATGTCGCGGGCACCATATATTTT
>-|TRBV7-9|few|TRBJ2-2
CASPREETGELFF
TGTGCCAGCCCCAGGGAGGAAACCGGGGAGCTGTTTTTT
>-|TRBV29-1|-|TRBJ2-2
CSVESGGTGELFF
TGCAGCGTTGAATCCGGGGGCACCGGGGAGCTGTTTTTT
>-|TRBV5-4|-|TRBJ2-7
CASSLGSSGLTYEQYF
TGTGCCAGCAGCTTGGGGTCGTCAGGCCTAACCTACGAGCAGTACTTC
>-|TRBV7-2|-|TRBJ2-3
CASSPGTVKADTQYF
TGTGCCAGCAGCCCCGGGACTGTAAAGGCAGATACGCAGTATTTT
>-|TRBV4-2|-|TRBJ2-1
CASSPRSSGPSYNEQFF
TGTGCCAGCAGCCCCCGCTCGTCTGGGCCCTCCTACAATGAGCAGTTCTTC
>TRBD2|TRBV5-1|many|TRBJ2-1
CASSQSGSSYNEQFF
TGCGCCAGCAGCCAGAGCGGGAGCTCCTACAATGAGCAGTTCTTC
>TRBD2|TRBV18|-|TRBJ2-7
CASSPPTAGDYEQYF
TGTGCCAGCTCACCACCGACGGCGGGGGATTACGAGCAGTACTTC
>TRBD1|TRBV11-2|-|TRBJ2-2
CASSPQGAGGELFF
TGTGCCAGCAGCCCACAGGGGGCGGGCGGGGAGCTGTTTTTT
>TRBD1|TRBV10-3|-|TRBJ1-5
CAISEGTGLYSNQPQHF
TGTGCCATCAGTGAGGGGACAGGGCTATATAGCAATCAGCCCCAGCATTTT
>TRBD1|TRBV27|-|TRBJ2-1
CASSQTGAGEQFF
TGTGCCAGCAGTCAAACAGGGGCGGGTGAGCAGTTCTTC
>TRBD2|TRBV4-3|-|TRBJ2-1
CASSQGLAGGDEQFF
TGCGCCAGCAGCCAGGGACTAGCGGGGGGGGATGAGCAGTTCTTC
>TRBD1|TRBV4-1|-|TRBJ1-5
CASSRTGDNQPQHF
TGCGCCAGCAGCCGAACAGGGGACAATCAGCCCCAGCATTTT
>-|TRBV16|-|TRBJ2-1
CASSPYAAYNEQFF
TGTGCCAGCAGCCCCTATGCGGCCTACAATGAGCAGTTCTTC
>TRBD2|TRBV6-5|-|TRBJ2-7
CASSQIGGIYEQYF
TGTGCCAGCAGTCAGATCGGGGGGATCTACGAGCAGTACTTC
>TRBD1|TRBV20-1|-|TRBJ1-1
CSAPGQAPTFF
TGCAGTGCGCCGGGACAGGCCCCAACTTTCTTT
>TRBD2|TRBV9|-|TRBJ2-7
CASSRLPGLAGGRSYEQYF
TGTGCCAGCAGCCGCTTACCGGGACTAGCGGGGGGACGGTCCTACGAGCAGTACTTC
>TRBD2|TRBV7-7|-|TRBJ2-1
CASSPRTSGSAYNEQFF
TGTGCTAGCAGCCCGCGGACTAGCGGGAGTGCCTACAATGAGCAGTTCTTC
>TRBD2|TRBV7-8|few|TRBJ2-3
CASSLTGLAGGGYRADTQYF
TGTGCCAGCAGCTTAACCGGACTAGCGGGAGGGGGCTACCGTGCAGATACGCAGTATTTT
>-|TRBV28|-|TRBJ2-5
CASNPSPSAAIETQYF
TGTGCCAGCAATCCGAGCCCGTCCGCCGCTATAGAGACCCAGTACTTC
>TRBD2|TRBV27|-|TRBJ2-5
CASSFPTSGRRETQYF
TGTGCCAGCAGTTTTCCGACTAGCGGGAGAAGAGAGACCCAGTACTTC
>TRBD1|TRBV4-2|-|TRBJ2-3
CASSQEDRGSDTQYF
TGTGCCAGCAGCCAAGAGGACAGGGGGTCAGATACGCAGTATTTT
>-|TRBV18|few|TRBJ2-3
CASSSPPDTQYF
TGTGCCAGCTCATCCCCTCCAGATACGCAGTATTTT
>-|TRBV6-5|-|TRBJ1-4
CASSYGTARNEKLFF
TGTGCCAGCAGTTACGGTACAGCACGTAATGAAAAACTGTTTTTT
>TRBD2|TRBV4-3|-|TRBJ2-7
CASSIQLSGSRDEQYF
TGCGCCAGCAGCATTCAACTTAGCGGGAGTCGGGACGAGCAGTACTTC
>-|TRBV11-3|once|TRBJ2-2
CASSNTDTGELFF
TGTGCCAGCAGCAATACTGACACCGGGGAGCTGTTTTTT
>-|TRBV18|-|TRBJ1-5
CASSPTGDQPQHF
TGTGCCAGCTCACCGACAGGTGATCAGCCCCAGCATTTT
>TRBD2|TRBV4-3|-|TRBJ2-7
CASSQGALSGSPYEQYF
TGCGCCAGCAGCCAAGGGGCCTTGAGCGGGAGTCCCTACGAGCAGTACTTC
>-|TRBV2|few|TRBJ1-5
CASSERGGGEPQHF
TGTGCCAGCAGTGAGAGGGGGGGAGGAGAGCCCCAGCATTTT
>TRBD2|TRBV7-9|-|TRBJ2-1
CASSSPSGLVSEQFF
TGTGCCAGCAGCTCCCCCTCGGGACTAGTTAGTGAGCAGTTCTTC
>TRBD1|TRBV6-5|few|TRBJ1-1
CASMHGQGAEAFF
TGTGCCAGCATGCACGGACAGGGGGCTGAAGCTTTCTTT
>-|TRBV2|-|TRBJ2-7
CASSDSFLNQDYEQYF
TGTGCCAGCAGTGATTCCTTCCTAAACCAAGACTACGAGCAGTACTTC